This passage covers 24 T cell receptor beta chains from one sample sequenced in a study of long-term antiretroviral therapy in people with HIV. Sequencing used immunoSEQ v3.0 at survey level. TCRdb's table, derived via immunoSEQ multiplex PCR, lists solely in-frame clones and lacks some. The sample lists some 16,000 clones; approximately 94% were seen once. The sample was unsorted PBMCs, taken approximately 6.4 years after starting antiretroviral therapy. These receptors all come from a woman in her forties or fifties with HIV.

A single count supports this clone. The V call is TRBV9, the J call TRBJ1-1; D gene uncertain. V lost 3 bases to trimming and J lost 1 base, with 10 bases between them. Germline V gene sequence: CDR1 SGDLS, CDR2 YYNGEE. The CDR3 sequence is 14 residues long. The CDR3 DNA reads TGTGCCAGCAGCGCAGTTCGGGGGAACACTGAAGCTTTCTTT. Amino acids: CASSAVRGNTEAFF.

V is TRBV29-1 and J is TRBJ2-1; 10 bases fit TRBD2. Germline CDR1 and CDR2: SQVTM and ANQGSEA. The CDR3 extends over 14 amino acids. With V trimmed by 4 bases and J by 5 bases, 5 bases remained unmatched. CDR3 sequence reads: CSVGTSGIHNEQFF. The CDR3 DNA reads as TGCAGCGTTGGAACTAGCGGGATTCACAATGAGCAGTTCTTC.

The chain couples TRBV19 to TRBJ1-2; 7 bases map to TRBD1. With V trimmed by 1 base and J by 4 bases, 12 bases remained unmatched. Germline loops: CDR1 LNHDA, CDR2 SQIVND (reference sequence). The CDR3 is made up of 17 amino acids. In DNA, the CDR3 is TGTGCCAGTAGTATAGCCCGACAGGGATTCAACTTCTATGGCTACACCTTC. Protein: CASSIARQGFNFYGYTF.

V usage is TRBV5-4 and J usage is TRBJ2-2, with 10 bases identical to TRBD1. The J segment lost 4 bases and the V segment lost 1 base, leaving 4 bases of the junction unmatched. Germline V lookup: CDR1 SGHNT, CDR2 YYREEE (reference sequence). This CDR3 is 16 amino acids long. This CDR3 reads CASSLTGTGVTGELFF. CDR3 DNA: TGTGCCAGCAGCTTGACCGGGACAGGGGTCACCGGGGAGCTGTTTTTT.

The V call is TRBV6-1, the J call TRBJ2-7; a weak D match, TRBD1 (5 bases). This CDR3 region has 15 residues. Germline assignment: CDR1 MNHNS and CDR2 SASEGT. V shed 1 base and J shed 1 base, with 11 bases lying between them. The CDR3 loop is CASSEGSGQSYEQYF. DNA for the CDR3: TGTGCCAGCAGTGAAGGCTCAGGACAATCCTACGAGCAGTACTTC.

This CDR3 is CASSTRVPGLATRIETQYF. The CDR3 coding sequence is TGTGCCAGCAGCACCAGAGTCCCGGGACTAGCGACTAGGATAGAGACCCAGTACTTC. The rearrangement uses TRBV13 and TRBJ2-5, with 10 bases fitting TRBD2. CDR1 and CDR2 (germline): PRHDT, FYEKMQ (reference sequence). This CDR3 comprises 19 residues. J lost 4 bases, V lost 5 bases, and 19 bases had no gene match.

J is TRBJ1-1 and V is TRBV5-1; D gene uncertain. This CDR3 comprises 16 residues. Germline V gene lookup returns CDR1 SGHRS and CDR2 YFSETQ. Trimming cost V 4 bases and J 1 base, with 17 bases left between them. The CDR3 DNA reads as TGCGCCAGCAGCCCCGGACTGAGTACCACGAACACTGAAGCTTTCTTT. This gives the protein CASSPGLSTTNTEAFF. Full variable domain (rest looked up from reference TRBV5-1 and TRBJ1-1): KAGVTQTPRYLIKTRGQQVTLSCSPISGHRSVSWYQQTPGQGLQFLFEYFSETQRNKGNFPGRFSGRQFSNSRSEMNVSTLELGDSALYLCASSPGLSTTNTEAFFGQGTRLTVV.

The chain is built from TRBV4-2 and TRBJ2-2; possible D gene TRBD2, 5 bases. Germline assignment: CDR1 LGHNA and CDR2 YNFKEQ. V lost 0 bases, J lost 6 bases, and 14 bases lay in between. The CDR3 loop spans 16 amino acids. Written as DNA, the CDR3 is TGTGCCAGCAGCCAAGATCACGCCGGGGAGTCCGGGGAGCTGTTTTTT. Translating gives CASSQDHAGESGELFF.

The chain combines TRBV21-1 with TRBJ2-1. TRBV21-1 is shown as a pseudogene. CDR3 size: 18 residues. The CDR3 DNA sequence: TGTGCCAGCAGCGTCGTCCCTGGGCCCTACAGCGCCCACAATGAGCAGTTCTTC. Translated: CASSVVPGPYSAHNEQFF.

The V call is TRBV6-1, the J call TRBJ2-5, with no clear D. The germline gives CDR1 MNHNS, CDR2 SASEGT. V shed 3 bases and J shed 5 bases, with 10 bases lying between them. The CDR3 covers 13 residues. The CDR3: CASSDSGIETQYF. As DNA, the CDR3 is TGTGCCAGCAGTGATAGTGGAATTGAGACCCAGTACTTC.

V and J are TRBV18 and TRBJ2-7; the D gene could be TRBD1 or TRBD2 (5 bases each). Trimming removed 3 bases at V and 6 bases at J, with 12 bases between. This CDR3 has 13 amino acids. Germline V gives CDR1 KGHSH, CDR2 LQKENI. Here the CDR3 reads CASSPLEGIEQYF. In nucleotides, the CDR3 is TGTGCCAGCTCACCCCTCGAGGGGATCGAGCAGTACTTC.

About this clone: The likely explanation is a read error, given a far larger clone one base away. Other DNA sequences in this sample translate to the same CDR3. J is TRBJ2-7 and V is TRBV4-1, with 8 nucleotides matching TRBD2. The CDR3 runs to 16 residues. V was pared by 1 base and J by 5 bases, with 10 bases of the junction left unmatched. Germline CDR1 is MGHRA and CDR2 is YSYEKL. The CDR3 loop reads CASSQGSSGSIDEQYF. The CDR3 DNA reads TGCGCCAGCAGCCAAGGGTCGAGCGGGAGTATCGACGAGCAGTACTTC.

The rearrangement uses TRBV6-5 and TRBJ2-7; TRBD2 agrees at 7 bases. The germline CDR1 and CDR2 sequences are MNHEY and SVGAGI. CDR3 size: 14 residues. V shed 6 bases, J shed 4 bases, and the junction held 9 bases outside the gene matches. This CDR3 reads CASRATLAAYEQYF. The CDR3 DNA reads as TGTGCCAGCAGGGCTACGCTAGCGGCATACGAGCAGTACTTC.

Regarding this clone: A read error may produce the germline difference seen at one junction end. The chain joins TRBV27 to TRBJ1-2; 8 nucleotides match TRBD1. The germline gives CDR1 MNHEY, CDR2 SMNVEV (reference sequence). The CDR3 is 15 residues long. The CDR3 DNA sequence: TGTGCCAGCAGTTCCCCCGGGACAGGAGAGCCACCCTTAATCTTC. It is translated as CASSSPGTGEPPLIF.

The chain carries TRBV7-3 and TRBJ2-1; 9 nucleotides match TRBD2. In germline, CDR1 is SGHTA, CDR2 FQGTGA. Trimming removed 1 base from V and 5 bases from J; junction bases left unmatched: 15. This CDR3 contains 19 residues. This CDR3 reads CASSLIGLAGLPRDNEQFF. CDR3 coding DNA: TGTGCCAGCAGCTTAATTGGTCTAGCGGGGTTACCACGGGACAATGAGCAGTTCTTC. Together with reference TRBV7-3 and TRBJ2-1, the CDR3 gives the full variable domain: GAGVSQTPSNKVTEKGKYVELRCDPISGHTALYWYRQSLGQGPEFLIYFQGTGAADDSGLPNDRFFAVRPEGSVSTLKIQRTERGDSAVYLCASSLIGLAGLPRDNEQFFGPGTRLTVL.

The V call is TRBV2, the J call TRBJ1-2; 9 nucleotides align to TRBD1. V lost 7 bases, J lost 4 bases, and 4 bases stayed unmatched. The CDR3 spans 13 residues. CDR1 and CDR2 from the germline V gene are SNHLY and FYNNEI. The CDR3 sequence: CASTQGASYGYTF. The DNA for the CDR3 is TGTGCCAGCACACAGGGGGCGTCCTATGGCTACACCTTC.

The V call is TRBV6-1, the J call TRBJ1-6; D possibly corresponds to TRBD1 (6 bases). The CDR3 runs 14 residues. V gave up 3 bases and J gave up 6 bases, with 9 bases separating them. CDR1 and CDR2 (germline): MNHNS, SASEGT. The CDR3 DNA follows: TGTGCCAGCAGTGAGGCCAGGGGTAATTCACCCCTCCACTTT. Its protein product is CASSEARGNSPLHF.

The chain couples TRBV29-1 to TRBJ2-7; D is ambiguous. CDR1 and CDR2 from the germline V gene are SQVTM and ANQGSEA. The CDR3 runs to 11 residues. CDR3 DNA: TGCAGTGCTGAATGGAGCTACGAGCAGTACTTC. It codes for CSAEWSYEQYF.

The chain combines TRBV28 with TRBJ1-1; 10 bases align to TRBD1. Germline V gene data show CDR1 as MDHEN and CDR2 as SYDVKM. The length of the CDR3 is 11 residues. V shed 5 bases, J shed 11 bases, and the junction held 2 bases outside the gene matches. The CDR3 region is CASSRQGAAFF. For the CDR3, the DNA is TGTGCCAGCAGTAGACAGGGGGCGGCTTTCTTT.

CDR3 amino acids: CASSWRGEAFF. As DNA, the CDR3 is TGTGCCAGCAGTTGGAGGGGGGAAGCTTTCTTT. This chain connects TRBV6-6 to TRBJ1-1; the D gene is possibly TRBD1 (6 bases). V gave up 4 bases and J gave up 8 bases, with 8 bases separating them. CDR3 length: 11 residues. CDR1 and CDR2 (germline): MNHNY, SVGAGI (reference sequence).

This chain joins TRBV7-9 and TRBJ2-2; tentatively, D is TRBD1 (5 bases). The CDR3 has 13 amino acids. Germline lookup yields CDR1 SEHNR and CDR2 FQNEAQ (reference sequence). V dropped 5 bases and J dropped 4 bases, with 8 bases sitting between them. For the CDR3, the DNA is TGTGCCAGCAGCCATGACAGCACCGGGGAGCTGTTTTTT. Its translation: CASSHDSTGELFF.

This rearrangement joins TRBV27 to TRBJ1-5; weak D call: TRBD1 (5 bases). The CDR3 covers 13 residues. Germline lookup yields CDR1 MNHEY and CDR2 SMNVEV (reference sequence). V lost 5 bases and J lost 11, with 16 bases in between. The CDR3 nucleotides read TGTGCCAGCAGTCGCGACGGGGCCATGGCCCAGCATTTT. The encoded protein is CASSRDGAMAQHF.

The chain recombines TRBV7-6 with TRBJ1-2, with 10 bases matching TRBD1. The CDR3 is made up of 16 amino acids. V gave up 0 bases and J gave up 4 bases; unmatched junction bases: 5. CDR1 and CDR2 from the germline V gene are SGHVS and FNYEAQ. The chain's CDR3 is CASSLAGTGALYGYTF. CDR3 coding DNA: TGTGCCAGCAGCTTAGCCGGGACAGGGGCGCTCTATGGCTACACCTTC.

This clone has only a few counts. J is TRBJ1-3 and V is TRBV5-1, with D perhaps matching TRBD1 (5 bases). The germline V gene encodes CDR1 SGHRS and CDR2 YFSETQ. The V end was cut by 0 bases, the J end by 1 base, with 14 bases between. The CDR3 has 17 amino acids. For the CDR3, the DNA is TGCGCCAGCAGCTTGGGTCCCCCCGGGGGGTCTGGAAACACCATATATTTT. It translates to CASSLGPPGGSGNTIYF.